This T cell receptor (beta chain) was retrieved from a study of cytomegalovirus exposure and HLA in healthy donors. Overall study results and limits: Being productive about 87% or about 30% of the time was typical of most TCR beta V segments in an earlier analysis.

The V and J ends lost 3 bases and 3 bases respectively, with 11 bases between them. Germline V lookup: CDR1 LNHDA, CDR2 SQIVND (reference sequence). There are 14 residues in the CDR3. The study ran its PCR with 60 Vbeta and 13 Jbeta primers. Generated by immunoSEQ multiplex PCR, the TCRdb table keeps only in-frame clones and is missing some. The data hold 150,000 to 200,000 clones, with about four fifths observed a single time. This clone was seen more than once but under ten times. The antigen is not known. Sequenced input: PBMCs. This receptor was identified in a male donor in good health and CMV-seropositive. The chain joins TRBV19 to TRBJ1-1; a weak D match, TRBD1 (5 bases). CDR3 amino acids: CASSMRGWDTEAFF. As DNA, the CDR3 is TGTGCCAGTAGTATGCGGGGCTGGGACACTGAAGCTTTCTTT.